This is a list of T cell receptor beta chains from one sample in a study of T cells in Graves' hyperthyroidism and ophthalmopathy. Each CDR3 protein gets one entry after TCRdb re-called the multiplex PCR reads with MiXCR. The sample includes about 570,000 distinct CDR3 sequences, about 45% seen only once; the top ten take roughly 19%. The sample taken for sequencing was peripheral blood or thyroid tissue (not recorded which). The receptor source for this set is an adult woman with Graves' disease, either hyperthyroidism or ophthalmopathy (not recorded which). Both conserved end residues are part of each CDR3. D genes are given only for firm matches. The size field is filled for only some rows; it gives once, few, many or a size class.

clone_size	v_call	j_call	d_call	cdr3_nt	cdr3_aa
many	TRBV6-6	TRBJ2-7	.	TGTGCCAGCAGAGAGGAGGGAAGGACCTACGAGCAGTACTTC	CASREEGRTYEQYF
many	TRBV7-9	TRBJ1-5	.	TGTGCCAGCAGCTTAAGTAGTCTTAATCAGCCCCAGCATTTT	CASSLSSLNQPQHF
many	TRBV5-4	TRBJ2-7	TRBD2	TGTGCCAGCAGCTCGACTAGCGGCGAGCAGTACTTC	CASSSTSGEQYF
.	TRBV20-1	TRBJ1-1	TRBD1	TGCAGTGCTAGAGTAGACAGGGTCGGGGACACTGAAGCTTTCTTT	CSARVDRVGDTEAFF
.	TRBV15	TRBJ1-6	TRBD1	TGTGCCACCAGCGGCGGACAGGGGGCCTTCTCACCCCTCCACTTT	CATSGGQGAFSPLHF
.	TRBV19	TRBJ1-1	.	TGTGCCAGTAGTATGGGGACACCGAACACTGAAGCTTTCTTT	CASSMGTPNTEAFF
.	TRBV12-3/TRBV12-4	TRBJ2-5	TRBD1	TGTGCCAGCAGAGGGGGGACAGGGGACCAAGAGACCCAGTACTTC	CASRGGTGDQETQYF
.	TRBV25-1	TRBJ1-1	.	TGTGCCAGCAGATCACGGGCGAACACTGAAGCTTTCTTT	CASRSRANTEAFF
.	TRBV7-9	TRBJ2-5	.	TGCGCCAGCAGCCAATCGGCAGGGCGGACCGAGACCCAGTACTTC	CASSQSAGRTETQYF
.	TRBV9	TRBJ2-5	TRBD1	TGTGCCAGCAGCCCAGGGGGCGACAGGGGGGAGACCCAGTACTTC	CASSPGGDRGETQYF
few	TRBV5-1	TRBJ2-5	.	TGCGCCACTTCATGGGGGACCGGCGAAGAGACCCAGTACTTC	CATSWGTGEETQYF
.	TRBV7-2	TRBJ2-7	TRBD1	TGTGCCAGCAGCTCAGCCGGGGGACAGGCGAGGGAGCAGTACTTC	CASSSAGGQAREQYF
once	TRBV7-6	TRBJ2-2	TRBD2	TGTGCCAGCAGCCCGGGACTAGCGGTCGGGGAGCTGTTTTTT	CASSPGLAVGELFF
.	TRBV7-2	TRBJ2-1	TRBD2	TGTGCCAGCAGTCCGAGGGGACTAGCGGGAGTCAATGAGCAGTTCTTC	CASSPRGLAGVNEQFF
many	TRBV6-6	TRBJ1-4	.	TGTGCCAGCAGGTCCCGGGATTCAGGCGGAAAACTGTTTTTT	CASRSRDSGGKLFF
.	TRBV28	TRBJ2-5	.	TGTGCCAGCAGTTTTTGGGCCGGGGGGCTCCAAGAGACCCAGTACTTC	CASSFWAGGLQETQYF
.	TRBV20-1	TRBJ1-2	.	TGCAGTGCTAGCTATCCGCAGGGCGTTATTGGCTACACCTTC	CSASYPQGVIGYTF
many	TRBV10-3	TRBJ1-5	TRBD1	TGTGCCATCAGTGAGCTTTTGACAGGGGGCCTCAATCAGCCCCAGCATTTT	CAISELLTGGLNQPQHF
many	TRBV5-4	TRBJ2-5	.	TGTGCCAGCAGCGCCGGGACTTATAAAGAGACCCAGTACTTC	CASSAGTYKETQYF
.	TRBV29-1	TRBJ1-2	.	TGCAGCGTTGAAGATACTGGCGGCTACACCTTC	CSVEDTGGYTF
many	TRBV13	TRBJ1-3	.	TGTGCCAGCAGCTCCTCCTACTCTGGAAACACCATATATTTT	CASSSSYSGNTIYF
.	TRBV7-9	TRBJ1-2	.	TGTGCCAGCAGTTCCGGGCCCTTC	CASSSGPF
.	TRBV24-1	TRBJ1-5	.	TGTGCCACTTCTTCTTGGGGGCGAAGCAATCAGCCCCAGCATTTT	CATSSWGRSNQPQHF
.	TRBV19	TRBJ1-1	TRBD1	TGTGCCAGTAGTTCAACAGGGGGCCACACTGAAGCTTTCTTT	CASSSTGGHTEAFF
.	TRBV29-1	TRBJ2-7	.	TGCAGCGTTGATAGGGTTGGGTACGAGCAGTACTTC	CSVDRVGYEQYF
.	TRBV10-3	TRBJ1-6	.	TGTGCCATCAGGAATCTCGGGCAGGAGAATTCACCCCTCCACTTT	CAIRNLGQENSPLHF
.	TRBV10-3	TRBJ2-2	TRBD2	TGTGCCATCAGTGGGGCTAGCGGTTCCTTCGCGAACACCGGGGAGCTGTTTTTT	CAISGASGSFANTGELFF
many	TRBV19	TRBJ1-1	TRBD1	TGTGCCAGTAGCCCCGGGACAGGGGGGACTGAAGCTTTCTTT	CASSPGTGGTEAFF